This TCR beta chain was observed in a study of blood T cell repertoires in COVID-19. For the study at large: Acute and convalescent COVID-19 specimens originated in the United States, Italy and Spain. Sources were T cells, B-cell-depleted T cells, or PBMCs; the material itself was cDNA or gDNA.

Using immunoSEQ multiplex PCR, the repertoire was profiled, and TCRdb retains in-frame clones only, with some absent. This table holds approximately 240,000 clones, approximately 81% found once. This CDR3 spans 17 amino acids. V gave up 4 bases and J gave up 4 bases; unmatched junction bases: 11. CDR1 and CDR2 (germline): SGDLS, YYNGEE. This sequence joins TRBV9 and TRBJ1-1, with 12 bases identical to TRBD1. The sequenced sample was peripheral blood. The clonotype was recovered from a woman aged 55 to 70 who had recovered from COVID-19. The CDR3 loop reads CASSPGTGGARSTEAFF. CDR3 nucleotide sequence: TGTGCCAGCAGCCCCGGGACAGGGGGCGCCAGGAGCACTGAAGCTTTCTTT.